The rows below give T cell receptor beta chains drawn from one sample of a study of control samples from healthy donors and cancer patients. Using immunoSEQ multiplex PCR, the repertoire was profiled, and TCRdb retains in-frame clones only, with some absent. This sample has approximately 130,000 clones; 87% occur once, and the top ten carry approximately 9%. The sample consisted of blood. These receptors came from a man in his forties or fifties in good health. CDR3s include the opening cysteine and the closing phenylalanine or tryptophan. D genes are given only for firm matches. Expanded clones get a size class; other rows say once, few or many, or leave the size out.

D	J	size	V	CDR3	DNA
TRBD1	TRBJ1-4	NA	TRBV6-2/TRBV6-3	CASSPRQGTNEKLFF	TGTGCCAGCAGTCCCCGACAGGGAACTAATGAAAAACTGTTTTTT
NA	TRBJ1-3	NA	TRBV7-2	CASSLSAGDTIYF	TGTGCCAGCAGCTTATCGGCGGGAGACACCATATATTTT
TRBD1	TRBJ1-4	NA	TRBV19	CASTVGGTGEKKLFF	TGTGCCAGTACCGTAGGGGGGACAGGGGAAAAAAAACTGTTTTTT
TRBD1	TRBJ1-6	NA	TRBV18	CASSPLPGQGNSPLHF	TGTGCCAGCTCACCACTCCCGGGACAGGGGAATTCACCCCTCCACTTT
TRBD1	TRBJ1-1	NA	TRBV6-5	CASSYGTRGPSGTFF	TGTGCCAGCAGTTACGGAACCAGGGGGCCCTCCGGAACTTTCTTT
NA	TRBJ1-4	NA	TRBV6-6	CASSYSRQVTELFF	TGTGCCAGCAGTTACTCCCGACAGGTTACAGAACTGTTTTTT
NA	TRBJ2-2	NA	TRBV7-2	CASSLGGRERELFF	TGTGCCAGCAGCTTAGGGGGACGGGAGAGGGAGCTGTTTTTT
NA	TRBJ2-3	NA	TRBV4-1	CASSQALGNTQYF	TGCGCCAGCAGCCAAGCCCTGGGTAATACGCAGTATTTT
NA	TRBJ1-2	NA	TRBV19	CASSIVLRPHYGYTF	TGTGCCAGTAGTATCGTTCTGCGCCCCCACTATGGCTACACCTTC
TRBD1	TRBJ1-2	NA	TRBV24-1	CATSDTGTGTYGYTF	TGTGCCACCAGTGACACCGGGACAGGGACCTATGGCTACACCTTC
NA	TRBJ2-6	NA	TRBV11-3	CASSLRQAGANVLTF	TGTGCCAGCAGCTTACGACAGGCTGGGGCCAACGTCCTGACTTTC
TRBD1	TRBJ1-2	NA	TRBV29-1	CSVSSPGQGIENYGYTF	TGCAGCGTTTCGTCACCGGGACAGGGGATAGAGAACTATGGCTACACCTTC
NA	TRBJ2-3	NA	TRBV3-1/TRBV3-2	CASSLRYGGTDTQYF	TGTGCCAGCAGCCTCCGATACGGGGGAACAGATACGCAGTATTTT
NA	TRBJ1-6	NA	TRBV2	CASSEVRNSNSPLHF	TGTGCCAGCAGTGAAGTCCGAAACTCGAATTCACCCCTCCACTTT
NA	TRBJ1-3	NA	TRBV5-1	CASSLGQGGGNTIYF	TGCGCCAGCAGCTTGGGTCAGGGTGGTGGAAACACCATATATTTT
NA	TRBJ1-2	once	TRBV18	CASSIVGGATDNYGYTF	TGTGCCAGCTCTATCGTCGGGGGCGCAACGGATAACTATGGCTACACCTTC
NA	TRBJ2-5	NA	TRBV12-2	CASRLGQGEETQYF	TGTGCAAGTCGCTTGGGACAGGGGGAAGAGACCCAGTACTTC
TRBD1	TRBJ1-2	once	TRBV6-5	CASRGTGGKYGYTF	TGTGCCAGCAGGGGGACAGGGGGGAAATATGGCTACACCTTC
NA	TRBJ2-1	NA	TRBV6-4	CASSDLNEQFF	TGTGCCAGCAGCGACTTAAATGAGCAGTTCTTC
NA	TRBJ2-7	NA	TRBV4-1	CASSPRAEATYEQYF	TGCGCCAGCAGCCCCAGGGCCGAGGCCACTTACGAGCAGTACTTC
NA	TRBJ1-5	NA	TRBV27	CASSYDSNQPQHF	TGTGCCAGCAGTTACGATAGCAATCAGCCCCAGCATTTT
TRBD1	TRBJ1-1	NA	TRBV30	CAWTTGLNTEAFF	TGTGCCTGGACGACAGGGTTGAACACTGAAGCTTTCTTT
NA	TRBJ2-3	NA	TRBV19	CASTGQFTDTQYF	TGTGCCTCCACTGGGCAGTTCACAGATACGCAGTATTTT
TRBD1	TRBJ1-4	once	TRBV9	CASSPTGDLSEKLFF	TGTGCCAGCAGTCCGACAGGGGATTTGAGTGAAAAACTGTTTTTT
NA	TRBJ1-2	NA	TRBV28	CASSPRNYGYTF	TGTGCCAGCAGTCCCCGAAACTATGGCTACACCTTC
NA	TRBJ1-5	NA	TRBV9	CASSVGWGPGQPQHF	TGTGCCAGCAGCGTAGGGTGGGGCCCCGGTCAGCCCCAGCATTTT
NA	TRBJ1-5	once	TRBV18	CASSPRLPDSNQPQHF	TGTGCCAGCTCACCACGGCTTCCCGATAGCAATCAGCCCCAGCATTTT
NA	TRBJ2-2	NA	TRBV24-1	CATSDLTATGELFF	TGTGCCACCAGTGATTTGACGGCTACCGGGGAGCTGTTTTTT
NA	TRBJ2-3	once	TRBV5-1	CASNSGPSTDTQYF	TGCGCCAGCAATTCTGGACCGAGCACAGATACGCAGTATTTT
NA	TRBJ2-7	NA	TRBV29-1	CSARDHEQYF	TGCAGTGCCAGGGACCACGAGCAGTACTTC
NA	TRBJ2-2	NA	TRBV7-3	CASSPSSNTGELFF	TGTGCCAGCAGCCCCAGTTCGAACACCGGGGAGCTGTTTTTT
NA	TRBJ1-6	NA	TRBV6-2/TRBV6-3	CASSSMTTSYNSPLHF	TGTGCCAGCAGTTCGATGACAACCTCCTATAATTCACCCCTCCACTTT
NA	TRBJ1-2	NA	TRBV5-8	CASSLVGGRPGGYTF	TGTGCCAGCAGCTTGGTGGGGGGCAGGCCTGGAGGCTACACCTTC
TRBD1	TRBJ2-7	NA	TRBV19	CASSPGGEQYF	TGTGCCAGTAGTCCAGGGGGCGAGCAGTACTTC
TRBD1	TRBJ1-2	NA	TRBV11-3	CASSLSPGQRNYGYTF	TGTGCCAGCAGCTTAAGTCCGGGACAGCGTAACTATGGCTACACCTTC
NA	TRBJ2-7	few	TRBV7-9	CASSLWQVIAHEQYF	TGTGCCAGCAGCTTATGGCAGGTTATCGCCCACGAGCAGTACTTC
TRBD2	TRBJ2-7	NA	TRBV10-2	CASRDPSGGIYEQYF	TGCGCCAGCAGGGATCCTAGCGGGGGGATCTACGAGCAGTACTTC
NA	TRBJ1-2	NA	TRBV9	CASSVYGGRGDYGYTF	TGTGCCAGCAGCGTTTACGGGGGGCGTGGCGACTATGGCTACACCTTC
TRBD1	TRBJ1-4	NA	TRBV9	CASSVEGQPATNEKLFF	TGTGCCAGCAGCGTAGAGGGACAGCCCGCAACTAATGAAAAACTGTTTTTT
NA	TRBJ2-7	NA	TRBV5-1	CASSFSAGREQYF	TGCGCCAGCAGCTTCTCGGCCGGACGGGAGCAGTACTTC
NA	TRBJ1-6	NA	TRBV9	CASSVDLGPSFNGPLHF	TGTGCCAGCAGCGTAGATCTGGGTCCCTCCTTTAACGGACCCCTCCACTTT
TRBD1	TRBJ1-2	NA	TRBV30	CAWSQTGVGYTF	TGTGCCTGGAGTCAAACAGGGGTTGGCTACACCTTC
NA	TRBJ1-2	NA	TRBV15	CATSRDLAGVVSEAYGYTF	TGTGCCACCAGCAGAGATCTCGCAGGGGTGGTATCGGAAGCATATGGCTACACCTTC
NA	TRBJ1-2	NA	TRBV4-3	CASSQVINRNYGYTF	TGCGCCAGCAGTCAAGTGATCAACAGAAACTATGGCTACACCTTC
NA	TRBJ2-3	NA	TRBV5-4	CASSLPPTYTQYF	TGTGCCAGCAGCTTGCCTCCTACGTATACGCAGTATTTT
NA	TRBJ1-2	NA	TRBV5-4	CASSSPGGAYGGYTF	TGTGCCAGCAGCTCCCCGGGCGGAGCCTATGGAGGCTACACCTTC
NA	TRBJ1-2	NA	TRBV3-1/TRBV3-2	CASSQDPRRVDGYTF	TGTGCCAGCAGCCAAGATCCGCGAAGGGTTGATGGCTACACCTTC
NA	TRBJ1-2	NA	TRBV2	CASSGTNRDYTF	TGTGCCAGCAGTGGGACAAACAGGGACTACACCTTC
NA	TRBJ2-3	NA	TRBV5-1	CASSLAGESDTQYF	TGCGCCAGCAGCTTGGCGGGGGAGTCGGATACGCAGTATTTT
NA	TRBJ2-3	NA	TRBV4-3	CASSQAGGSTQYF	TGCGCCAGCAGCCAAGCGGGGGGCAGTACGCAGTATTTT